These 18 T cell receptor beta chains were sequenced from one sample in a study of cytomegalovirus exposure and HLA in healthy donors. PCR was performed using 60 Vbeta and 13 Jbeta primers. Measured with immunoSEQ multiplex PCR; TCRdb has only the in-frame clones, and not every one. The sample has around 52,000 clones. What was sequenced was PBMCs. These receptor sequences come from a woman in her forties or fifties in good health and CMV-seropositive.

J is TRBJ2-2 and V is TRBV30, with TRBD2 matching 7 bases. CDR1 is GTSNPN, CDR2 SVGIG, per germline (reference sequence). The CDR3 has 15 residues. Trimming at V came to 2 bases and at J to 0 bases, leaving 3 bases not matched to a gene. The CDR3 DNA follows: TGTGCCTGGAGTCGGGACTATACGAACACCGGGGAGCTGTTTTTT. This sequence encodes CAWSRDYTNTGELFF.

V usage is TRBV2 and J usage is TRBJ2-1, with 8 bases lining up with TRBD2. This CDR3 spans 13 amino acids. CDR1 and CDR2 (germline): SNHLY, FYNNEI. V shed 5 bases, J shed 8 bases, and the junction held 5 bases outside the gene matches. The CDR3 DNA reads TGTGCCAGCAGTCCGGGGGGGCGCGATGAGCAGTTCTTC. Protein sequence: CASSPGGRDEQFF. The full variable domain, completed using reference TRBV2 and TRBJ2-1, is EPEVTQTPSHQVTQMGQEVILRCVPISNHLYFYWYRQILGQKVEFLVSFYNNEISEKSEIFDDQFSVERPDGSNFTLKIRSTKLEDSAMYFCASSPGGRDEQFFGPGTRLTVL.

This sequence joins TRBV6-1 and TRBJ1-1; a weak D match, TRBD1 (5 bases). The CDR3 runs to 14 residues. Trimming cost V 5 bases and J 2 bases, with 12 bases left between them. Germline V CDR1 and CDR2: MNHNS, SASEGT. CDR3 DNA: TGTGCCAGCAGTTGGACGACAGCTAACACTGAAGCTTTCTTT. It codes for CASSWTTANTEAFF.

The rearrangement uses TRBV19 and TRBJ1-5; D gene uncertain. Trimming cost V 5 bases and J 0 bases, with 8 bases left between them. The CDR3 sequence is 14 residues long. Germline values: CDR1 LNHDA, CDR2 SQIVND (reference sequence). As DNA, the CDR3 is TGTGCCAGTAGTTTAACAGCTAGCAATCAGCCCCAGCATTTT. Its protein product is CASSLTASNQPQHF.

The chain joins TRBV7-9 to TRBJ1-2; D is ambiguous. With 2 bases removed from V and 0 bases from J, the gap between germline ends came to 7 bases. Looked up from germline, CDR1 is SEHNR and CDR2 is FQNEAQ (reference sequence). The CDR3 loop spans 14 amino acids. DNA of the CDR3: TGTGCCAGCAGCTTACGGAGAGCTAACTATGGCTACACCTTC. It codes for CASSLRRANYGYTF.

The genes are TRBV11-2 and TRBJ1-1; 10 bases agree with TRBD1. The CDR3 has 16 amino acids. Trimming removed 1 base from V and 2 bases from J; junction bases left unmatched: 4. Germline CDR1 reads SGHAT; CDR2 reads FQNNGV. This chain's CDR3 is CASSLGRDRGNTEAFF. CDR3 DNA: TGTGCCAGCAGCTTAGGGAGGGACAGGGGAAACACTGAAGCTTTCTTT.

For the CDR3, the DNA is TGTGCCAGCAGCTCGGGGACAGGGGTGGGAGAGACCCAGTACTTC. The encoded protein is CASSSGTGVGETQYF. The chain uses TRBV5-6 and TRBJ2-5, with 10 bases that match TRBD1. CDR1 and CDR2 from the germline V gene are SGHDT and YYEEEE. Trimming cost V 3 bases and J 4 bases; bases outside gene matches: 6. The CDR3 spans 15 residues.

The chain links TRBV19 to TRBJ1-1, with no clear D. CDR1 is LNHDA and CDR2 is SQIVND in the germline V gene (reference sequence). The CDR3 is made up of 14 amino acids. V gave up 10 bases and J gave up 3 bases, with 18 bases separating them. The CDR3 spells CATTRRDWDTEAFF. The CDR3 DNA reads as TGTGCCACTACACGCCGGGATTGGGACACTGAAGCTTTCTTT. Full variable domain (rest looked up from reference TRBV19 and TRBJ1-1): DGGITQSPKYLFRKEGQNVTLSCEQNLNHDAMYWYRQDPGQGLRLIYYSQIVNDFQKGDIAEGYSVSREKKESFPLTVTSAQKNPTAFYLCATTRRDWDTEAFFGQGTRLTVV.

This rearrangement joins TRBV4-2 to TRBJ1-5, with 8 bases that match TRBD1. Trimming removed 4 bases from V and 3 bases from J; junction bases left unmatched: 5. The CDR3 length is 15 residues. Germline-derived CDR1 and CDR2 are LGHNA and YNFKEQ. CDR3 protein: CASSRSQGDNQPQHF. For the CDR3, the DNA is TGTGCCAGCAGCCGTTCACAGGGGGACAATCAGCCCCAGCATTTT.

The chain couples TRBV28 to TRBJ2-7, with TRBD1 as a possible D gene (5 bases). The CDR3 is made up of 14 amino acids. Trimming removed 8 bases from V and 3 bases from J, with 17 bases in between. Germline-derived CDR1 and CDR2 are MDHEN and SYDVKM. The CDR3, as DNA: TGTGCCAGCCTCCCCCGTGGGCAGGGCTACGAGCAGTACTTC. Its translation is CASLPRGQGYEQYF.

The chain recombines TRBV6-5 with TRBJ1-1, with D hard to call. The CDR3 spans 13 residues. In germline, CDR1 is MNHEY, CDR2 SVGAGI. Trimming removed 5 bases from V and 1 base from J, with 8 bases in between. CDR3 bases: TGTGCCAGCAGTCCCTACGGGAACACTGAAGCTTTCTTT. Protein product: CASSPYGNTEAFF.

This chain links TRBV5-4 with TRBJ2-6; 8 bases agree with TRBD1. The CDR3 consists of 18 residues. Germline assignment: CDR1 SGHNT and CDR2 YYREEE (reference sequence). V lost 0 bases to trimming and J lost 4 bases; unmatched junction nucleotides: 9. The CDR3 DNA sequence: TGTGCCAGCAGCTTGGGTGTCCAGGGGGCAGCCGGGGCCAACGTCCTGACTTTC. Protein sequence: CASSLGVQGAAGANVLTF.

The genes are TRBV9 and TRBJ2-5; 11 positions match TRBD1. The J segment lost 6 bases and the V segment lost 3 bases, leaving 4 bases of the junction unmatched. The germline CDR1 and CDR2 sequences are SGDLS and YYNGEE. CDR3 length: 14 amino acids. CDR3 residues: CASSGTGGEKTQYF. CDR3 DNA: TGTGCCAGCAGCGGGACAGGGGGCGAAAAGACCCAGTACTTC.

The chain recombines TRBV4-2 with TRBJ1-1; possibly TRBD1 for D (5 bases). The CDR3 sequence is 14 residues long. The V end lost 1 base, the J end lost 3 bases, and 9 bases lay between the germline ends. The V gene's germline CDR1 is LGHNA and CDR2 YNFKEQ. CDR3 residues: CASSQGGEDTEAFF. The CDR3 region has the DNA TGTGCCAGCAGCCAAGGGGGCGAGGACACTGAAGCTTTCTTT.

This chain joins TRBV7-9 and TRBJ1-4; D perhaps matches TRBD1 (5 bases). The CDR3 totals 16 residues. Between the trimmed V and J ends, which lost 8 bases and 5 bases, there was a span of 21 bases. Germline CDR1 and CDR2: SEHNR and FQNEAQ (reference sequence). This CDR3 reads CASPAFSGGSNEKLFF. CDR3 sequence (DNA): TGTGCCAGCCCAGCTTTCTCTGGGGGGTCCAATGAAAAACTGTTTTTT.

The genes are TRBV29-1 and TRBJ2-3; TRBD1 matches at 10 bases. Germline CDR1 is SQVTM and CDR2 is ANQGSEA. CDR3 size: 15 residues. The J segment lost 1 base and the V segment lost 5 bases, leaving 6 bases of the junction unmatched. The CDR3 here is CSVLRGTGGTDTQYF. The CDR3 nucleotides are TGCAGCGTTCTCAGGGGGACAGGGGGCACAGATACGCAGTATTTT.

This chain uses TRBV5-6 with TRBJ2-3, with 7 bases aligning to TRBD1. Germline-derived CDR1 and CDR2 are SGHDT and YYEEEE. J was trimmed by 1 base and V by 3 bases; bases with no gene match: 2. The CDR3 consists of 14 residues. The CDR3 is CASSSGGRTDTQYF. In DNA form, the CDR3 reads TGTGCCAGCAGCTCAGGGGGACGCACAGATACGCAGTATTTT.

The chain combines TRBV5-1 with TRBJ2-7; the match to TRBD1 covers 10 bases. CDR1 and CDR2 from the germline V gene are SGHRS and YFSETQ. V shed 3 bases and J 5 bases; nucleotides not matched to a gene: 8. The CDR3 covers 15 residues. CDR3 amino acids: CASSYATGGFDEQYF. In nucleotides, the CDR3 is TGCGCCAGCAGCTACGCGACAGGGGGCTTCGACGAGCAGTACTTC.